The 23 T cell receptor beta chains in this list originate from one sample, sequenced in a study of identical twins. TCRdb itself ran the 5' RACE reads through MiXCR, one entry per CDR3 protein. The table records a few hundred thousand distinct CDR3 sequences, approximately 16% of them present only once. The same specimen was also included in a second study, on yellow fever vaccine responses in identical twins.

Sequencing input: CD4+ T cells sorted from blood. The receptors shown here come from a woman aged 18-35 years in good health.

The rearrangement links TRBV7-3 to TRBJ1-1; D is perhaps TRBD1 (5 bases). The CDR3 covers 13 residues. Trimming took 5 bases from V and 6 from J, leaving 13 bases between them. CDR1 is SGHTA and CDR2 is FQGTGA in the germline V gene. CDR3 amino acids: CASSRGAGSEAFF. As DNA, the CDR3 is TGTGCCAGCAGCCGCGGGGCCGGGTCTGAAGCTTTCTTT.

This clonotype has at least ten counts. This chain joins TRBV27 and TRBJ2-2; D not resolved. V was trimmed by 1 base and J by 1 base, leaving 1 base between them. The CDR3 spans 13 residues. From germline, CDR1 is MNHEY and CDR2 SMNVEV (reference sequence). CDR3 loop: CASSLLNTGELFF. The CDR3 bases are TGTGCCAGCAGTTTATTGAACACCGGGGAGCTGTTTTTT.

In its sample, this clonotype was seen a few times. The rearrangement links TRBV11-3 to TRBJ1-1; D may be TRBD1 (6 bases). CDR1 is SGHNT, CDR2 YENEEA, per germline. V was pared by 1 base and J by 0 bases, with 15 bases between. The CDR3 loop spans 17 amino acids. The CDR3 DNA follows: TGTGCCAGCAGCTTAGCAAGTATCAGGACAGTGAACACTGAAGCTTTCTTT. This gives the protein CASSLASIRTVNTEAFF.

This clonotype was seen a handful of times. This chain links TRBV29-1 with TRBJ2-3, with unresolved D. In germline, CDR1 is SQVTM, CDR2 ANQGSEA. Trimming removed 4 bases at V and 0 bases at J, with 5 bases between. This CDR3 contains 12 residues. The CDR3 nucleotides are TGCAGCGTTGTGGCAAGCACAGATACGCAGTATTTT. Translation gives CSVVASTDTQYF.

The chain employs TRBV29-1 and TRBJ1-2; D is possibly TRBD1 (6 bases). Germline CDR1 SQVTM, CDR2 ANQGSEA. Trimming took off 7 bases at V and 3 bases at J, with 27 bases between the two ends. The CDR3 length is 17 residues. In DNA form, the CDR3 reads TGCAGCGCCGAGCACCGGGACACCAAATGGGGCTACTATGGCTACACCTTC. Amino acid sequence: CSAEHRDTKWGYYGYTF.

This clonotype was found a few times. The chain recombines TRBV7-9 with TRBJ2-7; 8 nucleotides align to TRBD1. This CDR3 is built from 15 residues. Per the germline V gene, CDR1 is SEHNR and CDR2 is FQNEAQ (reference sequence). Trimming removed 0 bases from V and 7 bases from J; junction bases left unmatched: 8. The DNA of the CDR3 is TGTGCCAGCAGCTTAGCGCAGGAGACAGGGGAGGAGCAGTACTTC. This encodes CASSLAQETGEEQYF.

This clonotype was observed a handful of times. The V gene is TRBV5-6, the J gene TRBJ1-3; weak D call: TRBD1 (6 bases). The V gene lost 5 bases and the J gene lost 2 bases, with 14 bases spanning the gap. This CDR3 comprises 15 residues. Germline loops: CDR1 SGHDT, CDR2 YYEEEE. CDR3 sequence reads: CASSFQGLTGNTIYF. CDR3 nucleotides: TGTGCCAGCAGTTTTCAGGGGTTGACTGGAAACACCATATATTTT.

This clonotype has more than one count but fewer than ten. The chain couples TRBV29-1 to TRBJ1-1, with no clear D. Germline values: CDR1 SQVTM, CDR2 ANQGSEA. V dropped 6 bases and J dropped 5 bases, with 7 bases sitting between them. The CDR3 loop spans 10 amino acids. CDR3 DNA: TGCAGCGTCTTGGGAACTGAAGCTTTCTTT. Translation gives CSVLGTEAFF.

The chain joins TRBV11-1 to TRBJ2-1; D unclear. This CDR3 contains 13 residues. Germline V gene sequence: CDR1 SGHAT, CDR2 FQDESV (reference sequence). V gave up 5 bases and J gave up 6 bases, with 11 bases separating them. The CDR3 spells CASSKLGLNEQFF. In DNA form, the CDR3 reads TGTGCCAGCAGCAAACTGGGCCTCAATGAGCAGTTCTTC.

The chain joins TRBV20-1 to TRBJ2-1; D is unresolved. CDR1 DFQATT and CDR2 SNEGSKA come from the germline V gene (reference sequence). Trimming pared 0 bases from V and 0 bases from J, leaving 9 bases between. CDR3 length: 15 amino acids. CDR3 loop: CSARENSISYNEQFF. In DNA, the CDR3 is TGCAGTGCTAGAGAGAACTCGATCTCCTACAATGAGCAGTTCTTC.

There are a few counts of this clonotype. The rearrangement joins TRBV5-1 to TRBJ2-5, with 7 bases matching TRBD2. The V gene end was trimmed by 0 bases and the J gene end by 0 bases; junction bases not matched to a gene: 5. This CDR3 spans 16 amino acids. CDR1 and CDR2 (germline): SGHRS, YFSETQ. The CDR3 sequence is CASSLVPGGYQETQYF. CDR3 coding DNA: TGCGCCAGCAGCTTGGTTCCGGGGGGATACCAAGAGACCCAGTACTTC.

This clonotype was found a few times. The rearrangement links TRBV28 to TRBJ2-7, with 9 bases identical to TRBD1. Germline V gene lookup returns CDR1 MDHEN and CDR2 SYDVKM. V was pared by 4 bases and J by 5 bases, with 6 bases of the junction left unmatched. This CDR3 has 14 residues. The CDR3 nucleotides are TGTGCCAGCAGTTCCTACAGGGGGCTTCACGAGCAGTACTTC. Its protein is CASSSYRGLHEQYF.

This clonotype was detected only a few times. The V gene is TRBV7-2, the J gene TRBJ2-5, with TRBD1 identical over 9 bases. Germline values: CDR1 SGHTA, CDR2 FQGNSA. V shed 5 bases, J shed 4 bases, and the junction held 8 bases outside the gene matches. This CDR3 region has 15 residues. In DNA, the CDR3 is TGTGCCAGCAGCCCCGGACAGGGGTTGGGAGAGACCCAGTACTTC. The encoded protein is CASSPGQGLGETQYF.

The rearrangement joins TRBV10-3 to TRBJ2-7; D remains unclear. The CDR3 has 12 amino acids. Germline-derived CDR1 and CDR2 are ENHRY and SYGVKD. Trimming shortened V by 11 bases and J by 6 bases, and 17 bases separated the two germline ends. In nucleotides, the CDR3 is TGTGCCTCGGGCCCTCGGACCTCCGAGCAGTACTTC. Its translation is CASGPRTSEQYF.

The chain links TRBV18 to TRBJ2-7; a weak D match, TRBD1 (6 bases). This CDR3 contains 14 residues. V was trimmed by 3 bases and J by 5 bases, leaving 14 bases between them. The germline gives CDR1 KGHSH, CDR2 LQKENI. CDR3 sequence reads: CASSPGTPFDEQYF. The CDR3 nucleotides read TGTGCCAGCTCACCGGGGACACCCTTCGACGAGCAGTACTTC.

The rearrangement links TRBV3-1 to TRBJ2-2; D is unresolved. The V end was cut by 4 bases, the J end by 0 bases, with 9 bases between. This CDR3 has 15 residues. Germline V gene sequence: CDR1 LGHDT, CDR2 YNNKEL (reference sequence). The CDR3 DNA sequence: TGTGCCAGCAGCCCTGTTAGGTCGAACACCGGGGAGCTGTTTTTT. Translating it yields CASSPVRSNTGELFF.

This clonotype was observed a few times. The chain couples TRBV12-3 or TRBV12-4 to TRBJ1-1, with D uncertain. The CDR3 totals 12 residues. V shed 8 bases and J shed 1 base, with 8 bases lying between them. This CDR3 reads CASGYGNTEAFF. CDR3 in DNA: TGTGCCAGCGGGTACGGGAACACTGAAGCTTTCTTT.

This clonotype was seen a handful of times. This sequence joins TRBV11-3 and TRBJ2-1; either TRBD1 or TRBD2 may fit D (5 bases each). This CDR3 is built from 16 residues. Looked up from germline, CDR1 is SGHNT and CDR2 is YENEEA. Trimming shortened V by 3 bases and J by 0 bases, and 12 bases separated the two germline ends. This CDR3 is CASSFGGPSSYNEQFF. The CDR3 nucleotides are TGTGCCAGCAGCTTTGGGGGTCCGAGCTCCTACAATGAGCAGTTCTTC.

This rearrangement joins TRBV5-1 to TRBJ2-2; D uncertain. The CDR3 loop spans 14 amino acids. V was clipped by 4 bases and J by 8 bases, with 15 bases between them. Looked up from germline, CDR1 is SGHRS and CDR2 is YFSETQ. The DNA of the CDR3 is TGCGCCAGCAGCACCGATCACTCCGCGGGGGAGCTGTTTTTT. It specifies CASSTDHSAGELFF.

This clonotype was picked up a small number of times. The chain recombines TRBV20-1 with TRBJ1-1; D is uncertain. V dropped 7 bases and J dropped 3 bases, with 18 bases sitting between them. This CDR3 is 14 amino acids long. CDR1 is DFQATT, CDR2 SNEGSKA, per germline (reference sequence). As DNA, the CDR3 is TGCAGTGGGAGGGATCAATTCTCGGACACTGAAGCTTTCTTT. This codes for CSGRDQFSDTEAFF.

This clonotype occurred a few times. This sequence joins TRBV28 and TRBJ2-1; 12 bases map to TRBD1. CDR3 size: 16 residues. J gave up 8 bases and V 5 bases, and 10 bases lay outside the gene matches. Germline CDR1 MDHEN, CDR2 SYDVKM. The CDR3 here is CASSRGGTGGWYEQFF. The CDR3, as DNA: TGTGCCAGCAGTCGGGGTGGGACAGGGGGCTGGTATGAGCAGTTCTTC.

The chain carries TRBV2 and TRBJ2-3; D is possibly TRBD2 (5 bases). Trimming removed 2 bases from V and 7 bases from J, with 25 bases in between. This CDR3 is built from 18 residues. CDR1 and CDR2 (germline): SNHLY, FYNNEI. The CDR3 is CASSEKGPGLRPMNTQYF. The CDR3 bases are TGTGCCAGCAGTGAAAAGGGTCCAGGACTGAGACCCATGAATACGCAGTATTTT.

This clonotype was detected only a few times. J is TRBJ2-2 and V is TRBV4-1; D call uncertain. The germline gives CDR1 MGHRA, CDR2 YSYEKL. V was shortened by 2 bases and J by 7 bases, with 5 bases between the two germline ends. This CDR3 contains 12 residues. The CDR3 is CASSQIVGELFF. The CDR3, as DNA: TGCGCCAGCAGCCAAATAGTCGGGGAGCTGTTTTTT.